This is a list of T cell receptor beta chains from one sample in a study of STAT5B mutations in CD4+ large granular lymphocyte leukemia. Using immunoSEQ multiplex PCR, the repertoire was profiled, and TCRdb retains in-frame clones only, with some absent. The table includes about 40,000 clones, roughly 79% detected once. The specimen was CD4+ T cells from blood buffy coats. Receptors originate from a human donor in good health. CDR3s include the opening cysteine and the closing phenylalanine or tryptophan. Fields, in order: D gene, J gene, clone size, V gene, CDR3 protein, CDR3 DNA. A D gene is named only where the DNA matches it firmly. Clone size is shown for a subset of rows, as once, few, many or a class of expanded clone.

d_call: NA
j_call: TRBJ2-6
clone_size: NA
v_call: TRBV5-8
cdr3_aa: CASSLGGGGANVLTF
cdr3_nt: TGTGCCAGCAGCTTGGGGGGCGGTGGGGCCAACGTCCTGACTTTC

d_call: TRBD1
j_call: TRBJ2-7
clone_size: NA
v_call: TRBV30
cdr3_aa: CACPHGQGKIKYEQYF
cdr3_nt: TGTGCCTGCCCTCACGGACAGGGTAAGATCAAGTACGAGCAGTACTTC

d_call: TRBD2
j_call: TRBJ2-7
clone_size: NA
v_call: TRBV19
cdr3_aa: CASSTTSGRSYEQYF
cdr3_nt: TGTGCCAGTAGTACAACTAGCGGGAGGTCTTACGAGCAGTACTTC

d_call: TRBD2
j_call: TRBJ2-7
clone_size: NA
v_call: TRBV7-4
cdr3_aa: CASSLGGTSGRASYEQYF
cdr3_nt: TGTGCCAGCAGCTTAGGGGGGACTAGCGGGAGGGCCTCCTACGAGCAGTACTTC

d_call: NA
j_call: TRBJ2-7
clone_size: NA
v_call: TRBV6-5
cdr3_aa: CASTRGPGNYEQYF
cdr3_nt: TGTGCCAGCACCCGCGGCCCCGGCAACTACGAGCAGTACTTC

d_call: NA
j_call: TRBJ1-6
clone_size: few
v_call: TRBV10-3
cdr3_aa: CATRVGADNSPLHF
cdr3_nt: TGTGCCACCCGGGTGGGGGCCGATAATTCACCCCTCCACTTT

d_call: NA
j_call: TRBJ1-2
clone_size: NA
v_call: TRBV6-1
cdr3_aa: CASSEQQDGYTF
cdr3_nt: TGTGCCAGCAGTGAGCAACAGGATGGCTACACCTTC

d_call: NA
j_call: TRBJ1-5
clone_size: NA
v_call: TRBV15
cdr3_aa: CATSREISNQPQHF
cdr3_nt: TGTGCCACCAGCAGGGAGATAAGCAATCAGCCCCAGCATTTT

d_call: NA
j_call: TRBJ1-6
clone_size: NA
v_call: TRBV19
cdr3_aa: CASSIQGDDTPLHF
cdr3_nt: TGTGCCAGTAGTATCCAGGGTGACGATACACCCCTCCACTTT

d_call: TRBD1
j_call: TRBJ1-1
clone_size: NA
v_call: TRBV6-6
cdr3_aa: CASAGQGATEAFF
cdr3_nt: TGTGCCAGCGCCGGACAGGGGGCGACTGAAGCTTTCTTT

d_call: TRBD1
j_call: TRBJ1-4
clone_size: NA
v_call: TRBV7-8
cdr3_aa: CASSPRGATNEKLFF
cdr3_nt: TGTGCCAGCAGCCCCAGGGGGGCAACTAATGAAAAACTGTTTTTT

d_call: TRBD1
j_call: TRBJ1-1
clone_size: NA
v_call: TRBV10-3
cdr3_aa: CAISEPGQGPAFF
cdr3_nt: TGTGCCATCAGTGAGCCCGGACAGGGTCCAGCTTTCTTT

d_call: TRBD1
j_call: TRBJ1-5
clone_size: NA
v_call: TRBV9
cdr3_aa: CASSARYRGGQPQHF
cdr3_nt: TGTGCCAGCAGCGCCCGTTACAGGGGTGGCCAGCCCCAGCATTTT

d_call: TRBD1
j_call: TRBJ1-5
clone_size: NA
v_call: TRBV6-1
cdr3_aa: CASSEGGTVGQPQHF
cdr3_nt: TGTGCCAGCAGTGAAGGGGGGACAGTTGGGCAGCCCCAGCATTTT

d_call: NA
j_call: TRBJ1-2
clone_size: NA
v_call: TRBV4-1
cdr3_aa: CASSQETVSRGYTF
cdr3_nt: TGCGCCAGCAGCCAAGAGACAGTTTCTCGGGGCTACACCTTC